The 32 T cell receptor beta chains given below trace back to one sample, sequenced in a study of blood T cell repertoires in COVID-19. Measured with immunoSEQ multiplex PCR; TCRdb has only the in-frame clones, and not every one. The repertoire consists of about 120,000 clones, with approximately 90% occurring once and the leading ten covering more than 4%. Sequencing used peripheral blood. The source is a man aged 35 to 55 with acute or convalescent COVID-19.

This chain links TRBV5-1 with TRBJ1-1; D might be TRBD1 (5 bases). The CDR3 length is 15 residues. Germline V lookup: CDR1 SGHRS, CDR2 YFSETQ. Between the trimmed V and J ends, which lost 4 bases and 0 bases, there was a span of 13 bases. The CDR3 region is CASSRRRGMNTEAFF. The CDR3 DNA reads TGCGCCAGCAGCCGACGACGGGGGATGAACACTGAAGCTTTCTTT.

The chain combines TRBV5-1 with TRBJ2-6, with TRBD1 as a possible D gene (6 bases). V was shortened by 1 base and J by 0 bases, with 14 bases between the two germline ends. Germline-derived CDR1 and CDR2 are SGHRS and YFSETQ. The CDR3 is 18 amino acids. The CDR3, as DNA: TGCGCCAGCAGCTTGATTGTGGGGGCGAGCTCTGGGGCCAACGTCCTGACTTTC. Translation gives CASSLIVGASSGANVLTF.

CDR3: CASSQEHQNTEAFF. CDR3 DNA sequence: TGTGCCAGCAGCCAAGAACACCAGAACACTGAAGCTTTCTTT. V usage is TRBV4-2 and J usage is TRBJ1-1; D gene unclear. Trimming left V 0 bases short and J 1 base short, with 6 bases between. The CDR3 has 14 amino acids. In germline, CDR1 is LGHNA, CDR2 YNFKEQ.

The CDR3 DNA reads as TGTGCCAGCAGAGGGCTAGCGGGAGGCAATGAGCAGTTCTTC. It translates to CASRGLAGGNEQFF. This chain uses TRBV9 with TRBJ2-1; 11 bases line up with TRBD2. This CDR3 has 14 residues. CDR1 and CDR2 from the germline V gene are SGDLS and YYNGEE. The ends lost 5 bases at V and 6 bases at J; junction bases unmatched: 4. The whole variable domain, filled in from reference TRBV9 and TRBJ2-1, reads DSGVTQTPKHLITATGQRVTLRCSPRSGDLSVYWYQQSLDQGLQFLIQYYNGEERAKGNILERFSAQQFPDLHSELNLSSLELGDSALYFCASRGLAGGNEQFFGPGTRLTVL.

The chain combines TRBV7-3 with TRBJ2-5, with TRBD2 identical over 7 bases. Germline values: CDR1 SGHTA, CDR2 FQGTGA. V shed 5 bases, J shed 7 bases, and the junction held 13 bases outside the gene matches. This CDR3 has 15 amino acids. The CDR3 region has the DNA TGTGCCAGCAGCCGGGGACTACCTCCCGAGGGGACCCAGTACTTC. Its protein product is CASSRGLPPEGTQYF.

This chain connects TRBV7-7 to TRBJ2-1; TRBD1 aligns across 8 bases. Germline assignment: CDR1 SSHAT and CDR2 FNYEAQ (reference sequence). The CDR3 covers 15 residues. J was trimmed by 4 bases and V by 3 bases; bases with no gene match: 5. CDR3 amino acids: CASSLDRAKYNEQFF. The DNA of the CDR3 is TGTGCCAGCAGCTTGGACAGGGCAAAGTACAATGAGCAGTTCTTC. The entire variable domain, with the rest obtained from reference TRBV7-7 and TRBJ2-1, is as follows: GAGVSQSPRYKVTKRGQDVTLRCDPISSHATLYWYQQALGQGPEFLTYFNYEAQPDKSGLPSDRFSAERPEGSISTLTIQRTEQRDSAMYRCASSLDRAKYNEQFFGPGTRLTVL.

The rearrangement joins TRBV11-3 to TRBJ2-2, with TRBD2 matching over 8 bases. CDR3 length: 14 amino acids. From germline, CDR1 is SGHNT and CDR2 YENEEA. The V and J ends lost 1 base and 6 bases, in that order; junction bases with no gene match: 1. CDR3 bases: TGTGCCAGCAGCTTAGCGGGAGGGCCCGGGGAGCTGTTTTTT. Protein sequence: CASSLAGGPGELFF.

The gene calls are TRBV29-1 and TRBJ2-5; 7 bases map to TRBD1. Germline CDR1 is SQVTM and CDR2 is ANQGSEA. V was clipped by 7 bases and J by 7 bases; unmatched bases: 3. The CDR3 contains 10 residues. The CDR3 bases are TGCAGCGCGACAGGGCGGACCCAGTACTTC. It translates to CSATGRTQYF. The complete variable domain, with remaining parts taken from reference TRBV29-1 and TRBJ2-5, reads SAVISQKPSRDICQRGTSLTIQCQVDSQVTMMFWYRQQPGQSLTLIATANQGSEATYESGFVIDKFPISRPNLTFSTLTVSNMSPEDSSIYLCSATGRTQYFGPGTRLLVL.

The CDR3 region is CASSGTGSFSNQPQHF. CDR3 nucleotides: TGTGCCAGCAGCGGGACAGGGTCATTTAGCAATCAGCCCCAGCATTTT. V gene TRBV2 combines with J gene TRBJ1-5; 9 nucleotides line up with TRBD1. V shed 6 bases, J shed 0 bases, and the junction held 6 bases outside the gene matches. Germline V CDR1 and CDR2: SNHLY, FYNNEI. This CDR3 spans 16 amino acids.

The rearrangement uses TRBV6-2 or TRBV6-3 and TRBJ2-2; 7 positions agree with TRBD1. CDR1 and CDR2 (germline): MNHEY, SVGEGT. This CDR3 spans 15 amino acids. V trimming: 2 bases; J trimming: 4 bases; junction bases outside the gene matches: 4. The CDR3 loop is CASSYRGRRTGELFF. In DNA, the CDR3 is TGTGCCAGCAGTTACAGGGGGCGACGCACCGGGGAGCTGTTTTTT.

Concerning this clone itself: Other DNA sequences in this sample translate to the same CDR3. The chain is built from TRBV5-4 and TRBJ2-1; 7 bases agree with TRBD2. Losses at the gene ends were 2 bases for V and 8 bases for J; bases not matched to a gene: 7. Germline values: CDR1 SGHNT, CDR2 YYREEE (reference sequence). The CDR3 runs to 14 residues. CDR3 region: CASSLTGGVDEQFF. CDR3 bases: TGTGCCAGCAGCTTAACGGGAGGTGTCGATGAGCAGTTCTTC. The full variable domain, rest sourced from reference TRBV5-4 and TRBJ2-1, is ETGVTQSPTHLIKTRGQQVTLRCSSQSGHNTVSWYQQALGQGPQFIFQYYREEENGRGNFPPRFSGLQFPNYSSELNVNALELDDSALYLCASSLTGGVDEQFFGPGTRLTVL.

The rearrangement links TRBV5-4 to TRBJ1-3; TRBD1 aligns across 9 bases. V lost 2 bases, J lost 3 bases, and 9 bases stayed unmatched. The V gene's germline CDR1 is SGHNT and CDR2 YYREEE (reference sequence). This CDR3 region has 17 residues. CDR3 loop: CASSFAGTGIFGNTIYF. CDR3 DNA: TGTGCCAGCAGCTTCGCTGGGACAGGGATCTTTGGAAACACCATATATTTT. The full variable domain, with the rest looked up from reference TRBV5-4 and TRBJ1-3, is ETGVTQSPTHLIKTRGQQVTLRCSSQSGHNTVSWYQQALGQGPQFIFQYYREEENGRGNFPPRFSGLQFPNYSSELNVNALELDDSALYLCASSFAGTGIFGNTIYFGEGSWLTVV.

This rearrangement joins TRBV19 to TRBJ1-3, with D perhaps TRBD1 (6 bases). The V gene lost 3 bases and the J gene lost 8 bases, with 17 bases spanning the gap. Germline V gene data show CDR1 as LNHDA and CDR2 as SQIVND (reference sequence). The CDR3 runs to 15 residues. CDR3 residues: CASSISLGARDTIYF. CDR3 nucleotides: TGTGCCAGTAGTATTTCGCTGGGGGCGCGGGACACCATATATTTT.

V is TRBV7-2 and J is TRBJ1-5, with D tentatively TRBD1 (5 bases). Germline V gives CDR1 SGHTA, CDR2 FQGNSA. V was clipped by 3 bases and J by 6 bases, with 15 bases between them. The CDR3 consists of 15 residues. CDR3 in DNA: TGTGCCAGCAGCTTGACTCAGGGTGAGACTCAGCCCCAGCATTTT. Translated: CASSLTQGETQPQHF.

The chain couples TRBV11-2 to TRBJ2-1; the match to TRBD2 covers 11 bases. Germline-derived CDR1 and CDR2 are SGHAT and FQNNGV. V was pared by 4 bases and J by 6 bases, with 11 bases of the junction left unmatched. The CDR3 is 17 residues long. In nucleotides, the CDR3 is TGTGCCAGCAGCTCCCAGAACCTAGCGGGAGGAATCAATGAGCAGTTCTTC. It encodes CASSSQNLAGGINEQFF.

CDR3 bases: TGTGCCAGCAGTGAAGCGCAACTAGCGGGAGACGAGACCCAGTACTTC. Amino acid sequence: CASSEAQLAGDETQYF. The chain employs TRBV6-1 and TRBJ2-5, with 11 bases lining up with TRBD2. Germline-derived CDR1 and CDR2 are MNHNS and SASEGT. Germline trimming cut 0 bases from V and 5 bases from J; bases unmatched to any gene: 5. The CDR3 has 16 residues.

The chain carries TRBV19 and TRBJ1-2; a weak D match, TRBD1 (6 bases). CDR1 and CDR2 from the germline V gene are LNHDA and SQIVND (reference sequence). V lost 9 bases and J 6 bases, leaving 20 bases between the germline ends. The CDR3 is 14 residues long. The CDR3 protein is CASNVPYRVDGYTF. DNA of the CDR3: TGTGCCAGCAACGTACCCTACAGGGTTGATGGCTACACCTTC.

CDR3 sequence reads: CASSFRGQGGFNSPLHF. The CDR3 coding sequence is TGTGCCAGCAGCTTTAGGGGACAGGGGGGATTTAATTCACCCCTCCACTTT. The chain has TRBV5-4 and TRBJ1-6; 11 bases align to TRBD1. V lost 2 bases to trimming and J lost 6 bases; unmatched junction nucleotides: 7. The germline V gene has CDR1 SGHNT and CDR2 YYREEE (reference sequence). This CDR3 has 17 residues.

The gene calls are TRBV9 and TRBJ2-1; no reliable D call. The CDR3 sequence is 15 residues long. Between the trimmed V and J ends, which lost 0 bases and 0 bases, there was a span of 7 bases. The germline V gene has CDR1 SGDLS and CDR2 YYNGEE. The CDR3 coding sequence is TGTGCCAGCAGCGTAGCCACAAGCTCCTACAATGAGCAGTTCTTC. It encodes CASSVATSSYNEQFF. Variable domain in full (rest from reference TRBV9 and TRBJ2-1): DSGVTQTPKHLITATGQRVTLRCSPRSGDLSVYWYQQSLDQGLQFLIQYYNGEERAKGNILERFSAQQFPDLHSELNLSSLELGDSALYFCASSVATSSYNEQFFGPGTRLTVL.

This clone was observed a single time. The chain joins TRBV5-1 to TRBJ1-2; perhaps TRBD1 as D (5 bases). The germline V gene encodes CDR1 SGHRS and CDR2 YFSETQ. Between the trimmed V and J ends, which lost 6 bases and 3 bases, there was a span of 12 bases. This CDR3 region has 13 residues. CDR3 loop: CASTIGGDYGYTF. The CDR3 coding sequence is TGCGCCAGCACCATTGGGGGGGACTATGGCTACACCTTC.

This clone has just a few counts. The genes are TRBV2 and TRBJ2-1; D remains unclear. CDR1 SNHLY and CDR2 FYNNEI come from the germline V gene. The CDR3 spans 13 residues. Trimming cost V 1 base and J 8 bases, with 9 bases left between them. The CDR3 loop is CASSEGLGDEQFF. The CDR3 DNA is TGTGCCAGCAGTGAAGGCCTGGGCGATGAGCAGTTCTTC.

The CDR3 loop is CASSERGTGVYGYTF. Written as DNA, the CDR3 is TGTGCCAGCAGTGAAAGGGGGACAGGGGTCTATGGCTACACCTTC. V gene TRBV2 combines with J gene TRBJ1-2; 10 bases line up with TRBD1. The germline V gene encodes CDR1 SNHLY and CDR2 FYNNEI. CDR3 length: 15 amino acids. The ends lost 2 bases at V and 4 bases at J; junction bases unmatched: 4.

The genes are TRBV4-3 and TRBJ2-6, with D hard to call. The V end lost 0 bases, the J end lost 0 bases, and 15 bases lay between the germline ends. Germline CDR1 is LGHNA and CDR2 is YSLEER. The CDR3 spans 19 residues. The DNA for the CDR3 is TGCGCCAGCAGCCAAGATATAGTGGCAGGCCACTCTGGGGCCAACGTCCTGACTTTC. Translating it yields CASSQDIVAGHSGANVLTF.

V gene TRBV24-1 combines with J gene TRBJ2-1; D unclear. From germline, CDR1 is KGHDR and CDR2 SFDVKD. Trimming removed 3 bases at V and 6 bases at J, with 17 bases between. CDR3 length equals 16 residues. CDR3 protein: CATSDPSPKRGNEQFF. The CDR3 DNA sequence: TGTGCCACCAGTGATCCTAGTCCGAAACGCGGCAATGAGCAGTTCTTC.

V and J are TRBV4-2 and TRBJ2-7; D perhaps matches TRBD2 (6 bases). Trimming pared 0 bases from V and 1 base from J, leaving 10 bases between. Germline V CDR1 and CDR2: LGHNA, YNFKEQ. The CDR3 length is 15 residues. The CDR3 spells CASSQDGTPSYEQYF. The CDR3 region has the DNA TGTGCCAGCAGCCAAGACGGGACTCCTTCCTACGAGCAGTACTTC.

The CDR3 protein is CAWSAWGDSPLHF. Written as DNA, the CDR3 is TGTGCCTGGAGCGCCTGGGGGGATTCACCCCTCCACTTT. The V call is TRBV30, the J call TRBJ1-6; a possible D gene is TRBD1 (5 bases). Germline CDR1 and CDR2: GTSNPN and SVGIG (reference sequence). The V gene lost 3 bases and the J gene lost 8 bases, with 11 bases spanning the gap. The CDR3 has 13 residues.

The chain couples TRBV3-1 (or the pseudogene TRBV3-2) to TRBJ2-7; 12 nucleotides line up with TRBD1. The trim removed 0 bases at V and 4 bases at J, leaving 4 bases unmatched. The CDR3 length is 16 residues. Germline V gene sequence: CDR1 LGHDT, CDR2 YNNKEL (reference sequence). The CDR3 sequence is CASSQERDRGPYEQYF. CDR3 coding DNA: TGTGCCAGCAGCCAAGAAAGGGACAGGGGGCCGTACGAGCAGTACTTC.

CDR3 region: CASSYSIAGRNIQYF. The CDR3 nucleotides read TGTGCCAGCAGTTACTCGATCGCTGGCAGAAACATTCAGTACTTC. This chain connects TRBV6-6 to TRBJ2-4, with D hard to call. V was shortened by 0 bases and J by 6 bases, with 12 bases between the two germline ends. Germline values: CDR1 MNHNY, CDR2 SVGAGI (reference sequence). The CDR3 contains 15 residues.

The J gene is TRBJ1-2, the V gene TRBV27; 11 bases line up with TRBD1. Germline CDR1 is MNHEY and CDR2 is SMNVEV (reference sequence). The CDR3 runs 17 residues. V lost 5 bases to trimming and J lost 5 bases; unmatched junction nucleotides: 13. CDR3 in amino acids: CASSLISGQGAEYGYTF. For the CDR3, the DNA is TGTGCCAGCAGTCTAATCTCTGGACAGGGGGCGGAATATGGCTACACCTTC.

The genes are TRBV18 and TRBJ1-1; D is possibly TRBD1 (6 bases). Germline CDR1 reads KGHSH; CDR2 reads LQKENI. The CDR3 length is 16 residues. V was trimmed by 6 bases and J by 0 bases, leaving 17 bases between them. CDR3 in amino acids: CASSPTSGVLNTEAFF. CDR3 bases: TGTGCCAGCTCTCCTACATCAGGGGTGCTGAACACTGAAGCTTTCTTT.

This clone has only a few counts. The chain joins TRBV6-6 to TRBJ2-2; D not certain. The CDR3 consists of 11 residues. From germline, CDR1 is MNHNY and CDR2 SVGAGI (reference sequence). V lost 7 bases, J lost 6 bases, and 6 bases lay in between. CDR3 DNA: TGTGCCAGCACCTTCCCCGGGGAGCTGTTTTTT. It is translated as CASTFPGELFF.

The chain employs TRBV6-2 or TRBV6-3 and TRBJ1-1; the D gene is possibly TRBD1 (5 bases). There are 14 residues in the CDR3. V shed 2 bases and J shed 4 bases, with 11 bases lying between them. Germline V gene sequence: CDR1 MNHEY, CDR2 SVGEGT. This CDR3 reads CASSYAGIGTEAFF. In nucleotides, the CDR3 is TGTGCCAGCAGTTACGCAGGGATCGGCACTGAAGCTTTCTTT.